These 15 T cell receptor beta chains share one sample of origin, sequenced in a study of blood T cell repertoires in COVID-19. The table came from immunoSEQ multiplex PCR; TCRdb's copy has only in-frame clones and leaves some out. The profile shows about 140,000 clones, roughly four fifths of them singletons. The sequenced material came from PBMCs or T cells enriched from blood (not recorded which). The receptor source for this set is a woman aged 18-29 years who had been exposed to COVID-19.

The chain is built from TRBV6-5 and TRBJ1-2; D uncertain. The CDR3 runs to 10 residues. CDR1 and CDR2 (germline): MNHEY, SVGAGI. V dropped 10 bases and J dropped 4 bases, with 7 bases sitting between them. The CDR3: CAILGYGYTF. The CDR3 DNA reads TGTGCCATCCTCGGCTATGGCTACACCTTC.

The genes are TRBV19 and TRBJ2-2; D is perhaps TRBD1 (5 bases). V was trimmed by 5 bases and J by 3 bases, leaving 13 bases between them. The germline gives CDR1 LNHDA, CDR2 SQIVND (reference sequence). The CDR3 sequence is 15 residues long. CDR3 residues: CASSSPWGDTGELFF. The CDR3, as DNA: TGTGCCAGTAGTTCACCGTGGGGCGACACCGGGGAGCTGTTTTTT.

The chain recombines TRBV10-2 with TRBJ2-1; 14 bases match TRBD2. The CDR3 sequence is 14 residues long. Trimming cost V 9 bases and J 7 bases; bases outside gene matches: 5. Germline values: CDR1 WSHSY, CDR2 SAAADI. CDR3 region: CASTGTSGRNEQFF. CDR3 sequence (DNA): TGCGCCAGTACCGGGACTAGCGGGAGAAATGAGCAGTTCTTC.

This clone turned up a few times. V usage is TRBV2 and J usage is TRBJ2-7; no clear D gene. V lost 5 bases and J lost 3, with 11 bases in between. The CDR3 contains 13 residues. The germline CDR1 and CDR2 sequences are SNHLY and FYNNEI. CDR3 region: CASSSEAFYEQYF. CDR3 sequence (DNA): TGTGCCAGCAGTTCTGAGGCCTTCTACGAGCAGTACTTC.

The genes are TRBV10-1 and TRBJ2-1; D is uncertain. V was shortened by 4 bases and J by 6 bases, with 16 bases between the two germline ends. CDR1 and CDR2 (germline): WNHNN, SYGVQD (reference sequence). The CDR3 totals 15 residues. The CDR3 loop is CASSGHTKNTNEQFF. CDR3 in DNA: TGCGCCAGCAGTGGGCACACGAAAAACACCAATGAGCAGTTCTTC.

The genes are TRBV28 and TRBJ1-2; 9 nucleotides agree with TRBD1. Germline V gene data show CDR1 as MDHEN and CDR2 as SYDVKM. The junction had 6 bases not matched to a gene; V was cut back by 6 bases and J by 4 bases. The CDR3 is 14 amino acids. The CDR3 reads CASSTGGGTYGYTF. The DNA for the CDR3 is TGTGCCAGCAGCACAGGGGGCGGAACCTATGGCTACACCTTC.

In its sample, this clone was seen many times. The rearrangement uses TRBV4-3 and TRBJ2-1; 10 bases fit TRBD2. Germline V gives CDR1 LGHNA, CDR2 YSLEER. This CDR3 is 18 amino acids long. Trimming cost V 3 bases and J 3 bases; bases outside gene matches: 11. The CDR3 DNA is TGCGCCAGCAGCCAGGAAGCCTTACTAGCGGGACGCTACAATGAGCAGTTCTTC. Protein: CASSQEALLAGRYNEQFF.

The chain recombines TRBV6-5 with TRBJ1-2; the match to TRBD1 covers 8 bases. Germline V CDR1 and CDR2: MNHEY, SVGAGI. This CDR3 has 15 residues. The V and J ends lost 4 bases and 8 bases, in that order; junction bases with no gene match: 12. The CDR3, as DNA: TGTGCCAGCAGTTTGACTCCGGACAGGGTAGGCGGCTACACCTTC. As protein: CASSLTPDRVGGYTF.

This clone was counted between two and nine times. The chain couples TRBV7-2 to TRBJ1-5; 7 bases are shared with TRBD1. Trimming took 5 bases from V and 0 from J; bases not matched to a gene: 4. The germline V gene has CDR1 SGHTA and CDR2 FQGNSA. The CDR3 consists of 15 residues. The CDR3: CASSQGVNSNQPQHF. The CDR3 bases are TGTGCCAGCAGCCAGGGGGTAAATAGCAATCAGCCCCAGCATTTT.

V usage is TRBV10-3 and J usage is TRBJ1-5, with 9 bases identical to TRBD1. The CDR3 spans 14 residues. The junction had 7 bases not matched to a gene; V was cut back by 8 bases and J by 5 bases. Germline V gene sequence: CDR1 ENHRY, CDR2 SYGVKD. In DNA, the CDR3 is TGTGCCATCGCCCGGGGACAGGGTTATCAGCCCCAGCATTTT. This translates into CAIARGQGYQPQHF.

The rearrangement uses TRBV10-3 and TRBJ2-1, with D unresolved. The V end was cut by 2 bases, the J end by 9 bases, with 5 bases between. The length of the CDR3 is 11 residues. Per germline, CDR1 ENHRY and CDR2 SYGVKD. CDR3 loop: CAISERSEQFF. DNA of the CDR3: TGTGCCATCAGTGAGAGGAGTGAGCAGTTCTTC.

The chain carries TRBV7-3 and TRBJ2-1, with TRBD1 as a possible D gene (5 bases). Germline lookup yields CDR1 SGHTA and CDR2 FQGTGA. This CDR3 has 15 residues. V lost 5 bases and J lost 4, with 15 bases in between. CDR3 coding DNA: TGTGCCAGCAGCCCCCAGGGTGGTGTGTACAATGAGCAGTTCTTC. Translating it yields CASSPQGGVYNEQFF. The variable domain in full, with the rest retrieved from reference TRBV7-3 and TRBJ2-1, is GAGVSQTPSNKVTEKGKYVELRCDPISGHTALYWYRQSLGQGPEFLIYFQGTGAADDSGLPNDRFFAVRPEGSVSTLKIQRTERGDSAVYLCASSPQGGVYNEQFFGPGTRLTVL.

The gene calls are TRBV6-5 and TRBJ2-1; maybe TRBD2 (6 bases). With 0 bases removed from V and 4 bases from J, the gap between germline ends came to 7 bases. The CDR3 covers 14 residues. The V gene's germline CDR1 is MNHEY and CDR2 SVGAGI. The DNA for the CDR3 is TGTGCCAGCAGTTACTCGGGGGGTTACAATGAGCAGTTCTTC. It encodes CASSYSGGYNEQFF.

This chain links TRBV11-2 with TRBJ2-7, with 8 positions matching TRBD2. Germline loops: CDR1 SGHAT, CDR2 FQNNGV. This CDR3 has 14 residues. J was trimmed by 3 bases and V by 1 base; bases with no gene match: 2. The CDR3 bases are TGTGCCAGCAGCTTAGTTAGCGGGAACTACGAGCAGTACTTC. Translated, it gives CASSLVSGNYEQYF.

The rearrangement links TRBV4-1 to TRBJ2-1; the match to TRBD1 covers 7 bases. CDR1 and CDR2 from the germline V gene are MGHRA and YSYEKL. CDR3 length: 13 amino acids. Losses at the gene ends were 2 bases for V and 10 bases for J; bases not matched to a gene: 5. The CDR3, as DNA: TGCGCCAGCAGCCAAAGAACGACAGGGGAGCAGTTCTTC. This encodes CASSQRTTGEQFF.